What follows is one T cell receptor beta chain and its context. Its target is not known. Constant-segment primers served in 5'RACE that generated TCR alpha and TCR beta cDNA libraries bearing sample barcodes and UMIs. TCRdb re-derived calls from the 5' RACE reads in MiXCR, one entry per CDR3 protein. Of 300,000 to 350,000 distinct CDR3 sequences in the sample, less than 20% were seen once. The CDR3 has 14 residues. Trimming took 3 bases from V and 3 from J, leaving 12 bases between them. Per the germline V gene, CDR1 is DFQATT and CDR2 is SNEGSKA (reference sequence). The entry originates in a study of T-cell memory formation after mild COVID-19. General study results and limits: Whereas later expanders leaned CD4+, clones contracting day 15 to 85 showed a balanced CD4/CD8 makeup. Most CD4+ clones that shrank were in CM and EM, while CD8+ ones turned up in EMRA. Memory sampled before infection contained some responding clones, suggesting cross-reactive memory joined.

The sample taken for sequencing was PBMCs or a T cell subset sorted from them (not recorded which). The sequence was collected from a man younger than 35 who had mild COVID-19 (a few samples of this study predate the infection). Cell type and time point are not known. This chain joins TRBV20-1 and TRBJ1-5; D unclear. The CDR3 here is CSASVLELNQPQHF. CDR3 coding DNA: TGCAGTGCTAGCGTCCTGGAGCTCAATCAGCCCCAGCATTTT.